What follows are 25 T cell receptor beta chains derived from one specimen sequenced in a study of blood T cell repertoires in COVID-19. TCRdb's copy holds only in-frame clones and misses some; the assay was immunoSEQ multiplex PCR. The sample carries some 330,000 clones, roughly four fifths recorded once. Sequenced: PBMCs or T cells enriched from blood (not recorded which). The receptors stem from a woman in her 50s who had recovered from COVID-19.

DNA of the CDR3: TGTGCCAGCAGTAGTCGGGGGGGCTATGGCTACACCTTC. This translates into CASSSRGGYGYTF. V usage is TRBV12-3 or TRBV12-4 and J usage is TRBJ1-2; the D gene is possibly TRBD1 (5 bases). The CDR3 runs to 13 residues. V was shortened by 5 bases and J by 4 bases, with 11 bases between the two germline ends.

This clone was found a few times. The CDR3 region is CASSPEGGQGNYGYTF. CDR3 DNA: TGTGCCAGCAGCCCTGAGGGGGGACAGGGTAACTATGGCTACACCTTC. This sequence joins TRBV7-9 and TRBJ1-2, with 9 bases identical to TRBD1. After removal of 5 bases from V and 1 base from J, the junction contained 8 bases not matched to a gene. CDR3 length: 16 amino acids. CDR1 and CDR2 (germline): SEHNR, FQNEAQ (reference sequence).

This clone was counted only a few times. The chain links TRBV2 to TRBJ1-1; TRBD1 matches at 7 bases. The J segment lost 3 bases and the V segment lost 11 bases, leaving 24 bases of the junction unmatched. Germline loops: CDR1 SNHLY, CDR2 FYNNEI. The CDR3 contains 18 residues. The CDR3 reads CASAWGKQGRGGDTEAFF. The CDR3 DNA follows: TGTGCCTCCGCGTGGGGCAAACAGGGGCGAGGTGGGGACACTGAAGCTTTCTTT. The entire variable domain, with the rest obtained from reference TRBV2 and TRBJ1-1, is as follows: EPEVTQTPSHQVTQMGQEVILRCVPISNHLYFYWYRQILGQKVEFLVSFYNNEISEKSEIFDDQFSVERPDGSNFTLKIRSTKLEDSAMYFCASAWGKQGRGGDTEAFFGQGTRLTVV.

The chain combines TRBV27 with TRBJ2-3; D remains ambiguous. The CDR3 is made up of 15 amino acids. V was trimmed by 3 bases and J by 7 bases, leaving 17 bases between them. CDR1 is MNHEY, CDR2 SMNVEV, per germline (reference sequence). The CDR3 sequence is CASSFSSWSENTQYF. In DNA form, the CDR3 reads TGTGCCAGCAGTTTCTCCTCCTGGTCAGAAAATACGCAGTATTTT.

J is TRBJ1-2 and V is TRBV5-1; 12 bases match TRBD1. The CDR3 runs to 15 residues. The junction had 8 bases not matched to a gene; V was cut back by 4 bases and J by 7 bases. From germline, CDR1 is SGHRS and CDR2 YFSETQ. DNA of the CDR3: TGCGCCAGCAGCCCGGGACAGGGGGCGGGAGGTGGCTACACCTTC. It specifies CASSPGQGAGGGYTF.

This rearrangement joins TRBV2 to TRBJ2-5, with 11 bases that match TRBD2. V was clipped by 6 bases and J by 5 bases; unmatched bases: 2. The CDR3 has 13 amino acids. Germline CDR1 SNHLY, CDR2 FYNNEI. The CDR3 loop is CASRASGGETQYF. In DNA form, the CDR3 reads TGTGCCAGCAGGGCTAGCGGGGGGGAGACCCAGTACTTC.

This rearrangement joins TRBV5-1 to TRBJ1-1, with 10 bases that match TRBD1. The CDR3 is 16 residues long. Per germline, CDR1 SGHRS and CDR2 YFSETQ. Losses at the gene ends were 4 bases for V and 6 bases for J; bases not matched to a gene: 12. The chain's CDR3 is CASSPGQGDTNAEAFF. In DNA, the CDR3 is TGCGCCAGCAGCCCAGGACAGGGGGATACAAACGCTGAAGCTTTCTTT. Drawing the rest from reference TRBV5-1 and TRBJ1-1, the complete variable domain is KAGVTQTPRYLIKTRGQQVTLSCSPISGHRSVSWYQQTPGQGLQFLFEYFSETQRNKGNFPGRFSGRQFSNSRSEMNVSTLELGDSALYLCASSPGQGDTNAEAFFGQGTRLTVV.

J is TRBJ2-5 and V is TRBV7-2; maybe TRBD2 (6 bases). V was cut by 2 bases and J by 3 bases, with 13 bases left in between. Germline CDR1 reads SGHTA; CDR2 reads FQGNSA. The CDR3 length is 15 residues. Here the CDR3 reads CASSLWGDVKETQYF. The CDR3 region has the DNA TGTGCCAGCAGCTTATGGGGGGACGTTAAAGAGACCCAGTACTTC.

The chain combines TRBV15 with TRBJ1-1; 7 nucleotides line up with TRBD1. The J segment lost 5 bases and the V segment lost 5 bases, leaving 8 bases of the junction unmatched. Germline CDR1 and CDR2: LNHNV and YYDKDF (reference sequence). This CDR3 is 14 amino acids long. The CDR3 DNA is TGTGCCACCAGCGGATGGGAGACAGGGACTGAAGCTTTCTTT. Translation: CATSGWETGTEAFF.

This clone occurred once. The chain recombines TRBV6-5 with TRBJ1-1; D call uncertain. The CDR3 is 13 amino acids. Germline V gene sequence: CDR1 MNHEY, CDR2 SVGAGI. Trimming removed 5 bases at V and 0 bases at J, with 7 bases between. The CDR3 coding sequence is TGTGCCAGCAGTCTTGACTTGAACACTGAAGCTTTCTTT. Protein sequence: CASSLDLNTEAFF.

The chain has TRBV19 and TRBJ1-2, with a tentative D call TRBD1 (6 bases). V shed 9 bases and J shed 8 bases, with 22 bases lying between them. The CDR3 is made up of 14 amino acids. Per germline, CDR1 LNHDA and CDR2 SQIVND (reference sequence). This CDR3 is CASGRETGVGGYTF. The CDR3 region has the DNA TGTGCCAGCGGAAGGGAGACAGGTGTTGGAGGCTACACCTTC.

The chain employs TRBV6-1 and TRBJ1-5; 7 nucleotides agree with TRBD1. Losses at the gene ends were 4 bases for V and 2 bases for J; bases not matched to a gene: 8. CDR3 length equals 16 residues. Looked up from germline, CDR1 is MNHNS and CDR2 is SASEGT. This CDR3 reads CASSGKTGTGNQPQHF. The CDR3 bases are TGTGCCAGCAGTGGGAAGACAGGGACTGGCAATCAGCCCCAGCATTTT.

The chain joins TRBV5-1 to TRBJ1-1; 7 bases match TRBD1. J gave up 3 bases and V 4 bases, and 6 bases lay outside the gene matches. The germline CDR1 and CDR2 sequences are SGHRS and YFSETQ. The CDR3 has 14 residues. The CDR3 nucleotides are TGCGCCAGCAGCCCGGACAGGCCTGACACTGAAGCTTTCTTT. Protein product: CASSPDRPDTEAFF.

The chain is built from TRBV30 and TRBJ1-2, with D possibly TRBD1 on 6 matching bases. Germline assignment: CDR1 GTSNPN and CDR2 SVGIG (reference sequence). The CDR3 contains 13 residues. Between the trimmed V and J ends, which lost 7 bases and 5 bases, there was a span of 17 bases. As DNA, the CDR3 is TGTGCCTCCGAGGGGGTGACCACTTATGGCTACACCTTC. Protein sequence: CASEGVTTYGYTF.

The J gene is TRBJ1-5, the V gene TRBV5-6, with unresolved D. Trimming stripped 0 bases from V and 3 bases from J, with 7 bases between. Germline assignment: CDR1 SGHDT and CDR2 YYEEEE. This CDR3 spans 14 amino acids. CDR3 sequence: CASSLASFNQPQHF. CDR3 nucleotide sequence: TGTGCCAGCAGCTTGGCCAGTTTCAATCAGCCCCAGCATTTT.

The chain uses TRBV5-1 and TRBJ1-6, with 7 positions matching TRBD1. Germline trimming cut 7 bases from V and 7 bases from J; bases unmatched to any gene: 5. Germline lookup yields CDR1 SGHRS and CDR2 YFSETQ. CDR3 size: 13 residues. CDR3 DNA sequence: TGCGCCAGCTCTGACAGGGTGAATTCACCCCTCCACTTT. Amino acid sequence: CASSDRVNSPLHF.

This chain joins TRBV3-1 (or the pseudogene TRBV3-2) and TRBJ2-2; D uncertain. CDR1 LGHDT and CDR2 YNNKEL come from the germline V gene (reference sequence). V was trimmed by 2 bases and J by 7 bases, leaving 5 bases between them. CDR3 length: 12 amino acids. This CDR3 reads CASSQNGGELFF. Written as DNA, the CDR3 is TGTGCCAGCAGCCAAAACGGCGGGGAGCTGTTTTTT.

This chain joins TRBV6-2 or TRBV6-3 and TRBJ2-1, with D perhaps matching TRBD2 (5 bases). CDR1 is MNHEY, CDR2 SVGEGT, per germline. V gave up 0 bases and J gave up 3 bases, with 12 bases separating them. The length of the CDR3 is 16 residues. The CDR3 sequence: CASSYSPGNGYNEQFF. For the CDR3, the DNA is TGTGCCAGCAGTTACTCCCCCGGGAATGGCTACAATGAGCAGTTCTTC.

V usage is TRBV19 and J usage is TRBJ1-1, with D hard to call. The ends were cut back, 7 bases at V and 5 bases at J, with 17 bases in the middle. The CDR3 spans 14 residues. The germline CDR1 and CDR2 sequences are LNHDA and SQIVND (reference sequence). CDR3 sequence (DNA): TGTGCCAGTAATTTCCTAGGCCGTGGAACTGAAGCTTTCTTT. Translating it yields CASNFLGRGTEAFF.

The rearrangement joins TRBV28 to TRBJ1-4, with TRBD1 identical over 8 bases. Losses at the gene ends were 2 bases for V and 5 bases for J; bases not matched to a gene: 4. The CDR3 is 15 residues long. Looked up from germline, CDR1 is MDHEN and CDR2 is SYDVKM. The CDR3 DNA reads as TGTGCCAGCAGTTTACGGACAGGGCGAAATGAAAAACTGTTTTTT. Translating gives CASSLRTGRNEKLFF. The variable domain in full, with the rest retrieved from reference TRBV28 and TRBJ1-4, is DVKVTQSSRYLVKRTGEKVFLECVQDMDHENMFWYRQDPGLGLRLIYFSYDVKMKEKGDIPEGYSVSREKKERFSLILESASTNQTSMYLCASSLRTGRNEKLFFGSGTQLSVL.

CDR3 amino acids: CASSLIQGAPYEQYF. CDR3 bases: TGTGCCAGCAGCTTGATCCAGGGGGCCCCCTACGAGCAGTACTTC. V usage is TRBV5-6 and J usage is TRBJ2-7, with 8 bases that match TRBD1. Germline loops: CDR1 SGHDT, CDR2 YYEEEE. The CDR3 spans 15 residues. V trimming: 1 base; J trimming: 2 bases; junction bases outside the gene matches: 5.

This sequence joins TRBV30 and TRBJ1-1; no definite D call. CDR1 and CDR2 from the germline V gene are GTSNPN and SVGIG (reference sequence). CDR3 length: 12 residues. V lost 0 bases and J 6 bases, leaving 8 bases between the germline ends. CDR3 DNA sequence: TGTGCCTGGAGTGTACGGGGTTCTGAAGCTTTCTTT. Translated, it gives CAWSVRGSEAFF.

As concerns this clone: Other DNA sequences in this sample translate to the same CDR3. This sequence joins TRBV6-5 and TRBJ1-4, with a tentative D call TRBD1 (6 bases). The V gene's germline CDR1 is MNHEY and CDR2 SVGAGI. This CDR3 is 15 amino acids long. V shed 0 bases and J shed 5 bases, with 10 bases lying between them. The CDR3 DNA reads as TGTGCCAGCAGTTACTCGGGGCAGGGGAATGAAAAACTGTTTTTT. Translated: CASSYSGQGNEKLFF.

The chain carries TRBV27 and TRBJ2-2; no definite D call. CDR1 MNHEY and CDR2 SMNVEV come from the germline V gene (reference sequence). Between the trimmed V and J ends, which lost 3 bases and 0 bases, there was a span of 11 bases. The CDR3 has 16 residues. CDR3 nucleotides: TGTGCCAGCAGTTTTACGGCCAGGCCGAACACCGGGGAGCTGTTTTTT. It specifies CASSFTARPNTGELFF.

This clone was counted between two and nine times. The chain employs TRBV10-2 and TRBJ1-6; the match to TRBD1 covers 9 bases. Germline CDR1 is WSHSY and CDR2 is SAAADI. CDR3 length: 19 amino acids. J lost 10 bases, V lost 8 bases, and 24 bases had no gene match. CDR3 nucleotide sequence: TGCGCCAGCCTCCCCCCGGCGGGACAGGGAAAGTTCGGAGGGTCACCCCTCCACTTT. Encoded protein: CASLPPAGQGKFGGSPLHF.